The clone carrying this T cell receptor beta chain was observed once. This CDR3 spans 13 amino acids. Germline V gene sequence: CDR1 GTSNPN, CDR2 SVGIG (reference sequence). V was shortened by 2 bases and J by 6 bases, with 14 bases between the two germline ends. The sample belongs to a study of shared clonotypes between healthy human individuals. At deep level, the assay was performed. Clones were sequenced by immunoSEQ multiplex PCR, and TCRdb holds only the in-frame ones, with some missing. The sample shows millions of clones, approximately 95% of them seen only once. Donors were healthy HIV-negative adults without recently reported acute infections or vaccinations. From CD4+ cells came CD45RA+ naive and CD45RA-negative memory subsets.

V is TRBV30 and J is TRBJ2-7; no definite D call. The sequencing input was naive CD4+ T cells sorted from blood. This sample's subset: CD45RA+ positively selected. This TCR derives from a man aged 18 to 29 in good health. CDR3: CAWSKDRVAEQYF. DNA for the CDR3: TGTGCCTGGAGTAAAGACCGGGTGGCCGAGCAGTACTTC.